The entry that follows covers one T cell receptor (beta chain) sequence. Its antigen is still unknown. These data belong to a study of post-analysis software for immune sequencing data. Looking at the study overall: Patients with relapsing-remitting, secondary progressive and progressive-relapsing multiple sclerosis courses were all represented. Study-wide results and caveats: Five or six TRBV segments, TRBV5-6, TRBV5-1 and TRBV20-1 among them, were found more frequent in patients than controls. When the samples were clustered directly with F measure, those that had been prepared in the same batch showed strong co-clustering.

Germline CDR1 LNHNV, CDR2 YYDKDF (reference sequence). The CDR3 has 15 amino acids. Unmatched junction bases numbered 3, after V lost 5 bases and J lost 3 bases. The TCR beta cDNA libraries carried unique molecular identifiers. The yield from roughly 1 to 10 million T cells was approximately 500,000 cDNA molecules in total. TCRdb fed the PCR reads into MiXCR, producing one record per CDR3 protein. Counted here are 750,000 to 900,000 distinct CDR3 sequences, 46% occurring once; the ten biggest clones make up around 4.7%. The V call is TRBV15, the J call TRBJ2-5; TRBD2 agrees at 13 bases. What was sequenced was blood. This receptor was identified in a girl under 18 with multiple sclerosis. The CDR3 is CATSGGLAGEETQYF. Written as DNA, the CDR3 is TGTGCCACCAGCGGCGGACTAGCGGGAGAAGAGACCCAGTACTTC.